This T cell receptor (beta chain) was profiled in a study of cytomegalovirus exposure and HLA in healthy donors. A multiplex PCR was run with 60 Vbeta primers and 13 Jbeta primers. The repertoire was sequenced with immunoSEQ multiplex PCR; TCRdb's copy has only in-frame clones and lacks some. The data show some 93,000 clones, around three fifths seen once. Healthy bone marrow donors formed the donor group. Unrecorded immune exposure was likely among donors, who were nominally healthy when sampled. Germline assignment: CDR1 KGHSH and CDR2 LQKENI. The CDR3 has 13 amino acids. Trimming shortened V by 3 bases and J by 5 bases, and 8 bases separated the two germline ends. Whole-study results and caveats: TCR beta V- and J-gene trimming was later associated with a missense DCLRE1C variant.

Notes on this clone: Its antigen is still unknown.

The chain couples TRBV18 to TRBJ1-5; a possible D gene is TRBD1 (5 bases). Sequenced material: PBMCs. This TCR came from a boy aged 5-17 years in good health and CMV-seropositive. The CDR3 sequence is CASSPGGDQPQHF. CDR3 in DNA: TGTGCCAGCTCACCGGGGGGGGATCAGCCCCAGCATTTT.